Described below is a single T cell receptor beta chain sequence and its context. The sample originates from a study of blood T cell repertoires in COVID-19. On the study more broadly: Samples representing acute and convalescent COVID-19 were sourced from the United States, Italy and Spain. From T cells, B-cell-depleted T cells, or PBMCs came the material, which was cDNA or gDNA.

The trim removed 6 bases at V and 3 bases at J, leaving 26 bases unmatched. Germline V gene sequence: CDR1 SQVTM, CDR2 ANQGSEA. This CDR3 has 20 residues. Original handling: Estimates of nucleated cell counts were drawn from the amplification of reference gene primers. Assay used: immunoSEQ multiplex PCR; TCRdb lists only in-frame clones, some missing. The DNA gave D and trimming, while V, J and clone size come from that table. The table shows some 200,000 clones, with over 75% occurring only once. V gene TRBV29-1 combines with J gene TRBJ1-3; 7 nucleotides align to TRBD1. The receptor's source is a man in his fifties or sixties with acute or convalescent COVID-19. Sequencing was carried out using peripheral blood. The CDR3 loop reads CSVSPHTGTRGLRFGNTIYF. CDR3 nucleotide sequence: TGCAGCGTCTCCCCTCATACAGGAACGAGGGGGCTCAGATTTGGAAACACCATATATTTT.